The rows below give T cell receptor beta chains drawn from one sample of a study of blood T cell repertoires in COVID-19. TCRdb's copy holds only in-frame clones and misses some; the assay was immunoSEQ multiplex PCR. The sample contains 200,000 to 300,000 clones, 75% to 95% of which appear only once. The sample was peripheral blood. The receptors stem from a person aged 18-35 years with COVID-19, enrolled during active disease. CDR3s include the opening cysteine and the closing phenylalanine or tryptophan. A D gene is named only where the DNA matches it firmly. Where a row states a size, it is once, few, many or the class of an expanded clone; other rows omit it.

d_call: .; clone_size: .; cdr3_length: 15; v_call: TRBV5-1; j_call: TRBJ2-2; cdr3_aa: CASSLQGFGTGELFF; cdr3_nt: TGCGCCAGCAGCCTACAGGGTTTTGGGACCGGGGAGCTGTTTTTT
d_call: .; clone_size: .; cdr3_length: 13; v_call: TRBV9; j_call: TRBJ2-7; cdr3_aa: CASSVVTGEEQYF; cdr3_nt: TGTGCCAGCAGCGTAGTAACAGGCGAGGAGCAGTACTTC
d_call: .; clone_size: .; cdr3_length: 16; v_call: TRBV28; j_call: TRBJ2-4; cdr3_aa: CASSPRDNIAKNIQYF; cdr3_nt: TGTGCCAGCAGTCCCCGGGACAACATAGCCAAAAACATTCAGTACTTC
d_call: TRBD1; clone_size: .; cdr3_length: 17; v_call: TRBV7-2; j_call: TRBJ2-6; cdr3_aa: CASSSSRDRAGANVLTF; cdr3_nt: TGTGCCAGCAGCTCGTCCCGGGACAGGGCTGGGGCCAACGTCCTGACTTTC
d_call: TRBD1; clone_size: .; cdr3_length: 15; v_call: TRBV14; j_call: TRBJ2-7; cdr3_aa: CASSQFQGEPYEQYF; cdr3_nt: TGTGCCAGCAGCCAATTTCAGGGGGAGCCCTACGAGCAGTACTTC
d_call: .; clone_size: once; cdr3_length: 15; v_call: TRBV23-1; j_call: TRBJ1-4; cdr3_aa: CASSQPGLPNEKLFF; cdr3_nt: TGCGCCAGCAGTCAACCGGGTTTACCTAATGAAAAACTGTTTTTT
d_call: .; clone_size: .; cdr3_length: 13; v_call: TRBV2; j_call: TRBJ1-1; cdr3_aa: CARKRGTNTEAFF; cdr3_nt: TGTGCCAGAAAGAGGGGGACGAACACTGAAGCTTTCTTT
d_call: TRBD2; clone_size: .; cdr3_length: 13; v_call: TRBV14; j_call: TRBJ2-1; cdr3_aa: CASSSGAYNEQFF; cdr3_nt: TGTGCCAGCAGCAGCGGGGCCTACAATGAGCAGTTCTTC
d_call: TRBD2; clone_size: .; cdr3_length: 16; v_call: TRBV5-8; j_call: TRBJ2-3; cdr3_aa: CASSPRLAGPTDTQYF; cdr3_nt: TGTGCCAGCAGCCCCCGACTAGCGGGACCCACAGATACGCAGTATTTT
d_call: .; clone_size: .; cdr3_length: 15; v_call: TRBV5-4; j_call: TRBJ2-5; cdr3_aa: CASSRPGAEGSDQYF; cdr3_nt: TGTGCCAGCAGCCGACCTGGAGCGGAGGGTTCTGACCAGTACTTC
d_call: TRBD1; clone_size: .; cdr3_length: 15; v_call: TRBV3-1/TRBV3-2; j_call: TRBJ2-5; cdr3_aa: CASSTRQGTQETQYF; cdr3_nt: TGTGCCAGCAGCACGCGACAGGGGACCCAAGAGACCCAGTACTTC
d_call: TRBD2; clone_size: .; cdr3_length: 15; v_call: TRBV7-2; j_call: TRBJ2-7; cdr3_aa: CASSLAGTSLYEQYF; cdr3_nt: TGTGCCAGCAGCTTAGCCGGGACTAGCCTCTACGAGCAGTACTTC
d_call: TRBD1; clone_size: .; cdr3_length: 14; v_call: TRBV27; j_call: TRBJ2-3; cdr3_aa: CASSPGQGTDTQYF; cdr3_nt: TGTGCCAGCAGTCCGGGACAGGGCACAGATACGCAGTATTTT
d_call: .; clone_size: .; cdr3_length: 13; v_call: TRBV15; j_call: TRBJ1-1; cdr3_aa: CATSRGTDTEAFF; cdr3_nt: TGTGCCACCAGCAGAGGGACTGACACTGAAGCTTTCTTT
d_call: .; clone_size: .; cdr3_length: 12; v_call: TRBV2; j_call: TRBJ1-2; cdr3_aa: CASGRGAIGYTF; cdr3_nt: TGTGCCAGTGGCCGGGGGGCAATAGGCTACACCTTC